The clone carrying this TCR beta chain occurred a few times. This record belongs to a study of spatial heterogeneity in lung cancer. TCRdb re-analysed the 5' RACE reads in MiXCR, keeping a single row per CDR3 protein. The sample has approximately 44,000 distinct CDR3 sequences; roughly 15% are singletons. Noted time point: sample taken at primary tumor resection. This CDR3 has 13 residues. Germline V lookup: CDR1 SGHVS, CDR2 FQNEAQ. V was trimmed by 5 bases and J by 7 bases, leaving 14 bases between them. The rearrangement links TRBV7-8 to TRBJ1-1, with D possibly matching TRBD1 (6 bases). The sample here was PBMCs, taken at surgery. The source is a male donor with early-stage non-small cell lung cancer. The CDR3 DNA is TGTGCCAGCAGCCGCAGGGGCGGGATTGAAGCTTTCTTT. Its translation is CASSRRGGIEAFF.